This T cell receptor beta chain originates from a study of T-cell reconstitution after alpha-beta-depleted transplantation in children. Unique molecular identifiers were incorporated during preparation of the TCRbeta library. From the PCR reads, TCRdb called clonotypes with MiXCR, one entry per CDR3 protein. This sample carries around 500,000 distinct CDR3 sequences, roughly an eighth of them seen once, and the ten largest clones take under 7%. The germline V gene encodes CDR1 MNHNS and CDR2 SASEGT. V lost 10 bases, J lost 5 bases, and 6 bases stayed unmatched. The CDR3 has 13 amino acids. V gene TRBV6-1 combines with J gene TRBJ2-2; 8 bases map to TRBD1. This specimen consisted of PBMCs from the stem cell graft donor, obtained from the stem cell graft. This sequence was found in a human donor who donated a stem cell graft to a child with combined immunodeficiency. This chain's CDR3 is CATRQGRTGELFF. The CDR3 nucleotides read TGTGCCACCCGACAGGGGCGAACCGGGGAGCTGTTTTTT.